Shown below are 25 T cell receptor beta chains from a single sample sequenced in a study of beta chain features in type 1 diabetes. General study points: Type 1 diabetes patients had TCRB CDR3s that were shorter (moderately but significantly so) in all four CD4+ subsets.

For these TCRs, the target antigens are not known. The whole isolated RNA underwent reverse transcription, so sequencing captured expressed TCRB transcripts. Produced via immunoSEQ multiplex PCR; TCRdb's table is partial and in-frame only. This table has 680,000 or so clones, around an eighth appearing once. Source material: naive CD4+ T cells from blood. The receptors originated from a man between 18 and 35 years old with type 1 diabetes.

With respect to this clone: The same CDR3 also results from other DNA sequences found in this sample. The genes are TRBV11-3 and TRBJ2-7; TRBD1 matches at 8 bases. Germline V gene data show CDR1 as SGHNT and CDR2 as YENEEA. V lost 4 bases, J lost 3 bases, and 5 bases stayed unmatched. CDR3 length: 14 amino acids. CDR3 amino acids: CASSSGQGDYEQYF. Here the CDR3 DNA reads TGTGCCAGCAGCTCCGGACAGGGAGACTACGAGCAGTACTTC.

This clone was observed a handful of times. The chain has TRBV4-1 and TRBJ1-3, with D hard to call. Germline loops: CDR1 MGHRA, CDR2 YSYEKL. Trimming removed 1 base at V and 0 bases at J, with 4 bases between. This CDR3 is built from 14 residues. This CDR3 reads CASSQVGSGNTIYF. CDR3 in DNA: TGCGCCAGCAGCCAAGTGGGCTCTGGAAACACCATATATTTT.

The V and J genes are TRBV28 and TRBJ1-6; the D is unclear. Germline lookup yields CDR1 MDHEN and CDR2 SYDVKM. Trimming left V 3 bases short and J 3 bases short, with 12 bases between. This CDR3 comprises 16 residues. CDR3 residues: CASSLYSYFYNSPLHF. CDR3 coding DNA: TGTGCCAGCAGTTTGTATAGCTACTTCTATAATTCACCCCTCCACTTT. The whole variable domain, filled in from reference TRBV28 and TRBJ1-6, reads DVKVTQSSRYLVKRTGEKVFLECVQDMDHENMFWYRQDPGLGLRLIYFSYDVKMKEKGDIPEGYSVSREKKERFSLILESASTNQTSMYLCASSLYSYFYNSPLHFGNGTRLTVT.

The chain recombines TRBV2 with TRBJ1-2; TRBD1 matches at 8 bases. The J segment lost 4 bases and the V segment lost 6 bases, leaving 4 bases of the junction unmatched. The CDR3 is 13 amino acids. Germline CDR1 reads SNHLY; CDR2 reads FYNNEI. The CDR3 bases are TGTGCCAGCAGAGCGGACAGGGCCTATGGCTACACCTTC. Protein sequence: CASRADRAYGYTF.

The table lists this clone with a few counts. This sequence joins TRBV13 and TRBJ2-5, with D unresolved. There are 12 residues in the CDR3. V was clipped by 0 bases and J by 13 bases, with 12 bases between them. Germline V lookup: CDR1 PRHDT, CDR2 FYEKMQ (reference sequence). The CDR3, as DNA: TGTGCCAGCAGCTTAGGCGAATCCGCGTTGTACTTC. Its protein product is CASSLGESALYF.

This clone was counted only a few times. The CDR3 region has the DNA TGTGCCTGGAGTGAAGGGGGACCGCTTGATAATTCACCCCTCCACTTT. It is translated as CAWSEGGPLDNSPLHF. The gene calls are TRBV30 and TRBJ1-6; weak D call: TRBD1 (6 bases). The germline gives CDR1 GTSNPN, CDR2 SVGIG (reference sequence). V gave up 1 base and J gave up 5 bases, with 15 bases separating them. This CDR3 has 16 amino acids.

J is TRBJ1-2 and V is TRBV14; D call uncertain. Germline loops: CDR1 SGHDN, CDR2 FVKESK. V gave up 0 bases and J gave up 2 bases, with 7 bases separating them. The CDR3 has 14 amino acids. CDR3 bases: TGTGCCAGCAGCCAAGACACCGTAAACTATGGCTACACCTTC. Protein: CASSQDTVNYGYTF. Complete variable domain (other parts from reference TRBV14 and TRBJ1-2): EAGVTQFPSHSVIEKGQTVTLRCDPISGHDNLYWYRRVMGKEIKFLLHFVKESKQDESGMPNNRFLAERTGGTYSTLKVQPAELEDSGVYFCASSQDTVNYGYTFGSGTRLTVV.

Comment on this clone: Other DNA sequences of this sample code for an identical CDR3. V gene TRBV15 combines with J gene TRBJ1-1; no definite D call. The germline gives CDR1 LNHNV, CDR2 YYDKDF (reference sequence). CDR3 length: 13 amino acids. V was pared by 0 bases and J by 1 base, with 3 bases between. Here the CDR3 reads CATSRDPNTEAFF. The DNA of the CDR3 is TGTGCCACCAGCAGAGATCCGAACACTGAAGCTTTCTTT. The variable domain in full, completed from reference TRBV15 and TRBJ1-1, reads DAMVIQNPRYQVTQFGKPVTLSCSQTLNHNVMYWYQQKSSQAPKLLFHYYDKDFNNEADTPDNFQSRRPNTSFCFLDIRSPGLGDTAMYLCATSRDPNTEAFFGQGTRLTVV.

The chain links TRBV4-1 to TRBJ1-5, with TRBD1 matching 7 bases. This CDR3 spans 18 amino acids. Germline CDR1 is MGHRA and CDR2 is YSYEKL. V trimming: 2 bases; J trimming: 3 bases; junction bases outside the gene matches: 13. The CDR3 reads CASSQRPADRAYNQPQHF. The CDR3 DNA reads as TGCGCCAGCAGCCAAAGACCGGCTGACAGGGCCTACAATCAGCCCCAGCATTTT.

This clone came up a few times. Compared with germline, one end of the junction differs, possibly owing to a read error. J is TRBJ2-5 and V is TRBV7-7, with D unresolved. CDR1 is SSHAT, CDR2 FNYEAQ, per germline (reference sequence). There are 13 residues in the CDR3. The CDR3 loop reads CASSLIGPKTQYF. CDR3 coding DNA: TGTGCTAGCAGCTTAATCGGACCGAAGACCCAGTACTTC.

A single count supports this clone. The chain couples TRBV5-1 to TRBJ1-2; 7 nucleotides align to TRBD1. Looked up from germline, CDR1 is SGHRS and CDR2 is YFSETQ. The J segment lost 2 bases and the V segment lost 4 bases, leaving 8 bases of the junction unmatched. The CDR3 runs 15 residues. The DNA for the CDR3 is TGCGCCAGCAGCCCCACCTCGACAGGGAACTATGGCTACACCTTC. Translation gives CASSPTSTGNYGYTF.

There are a few counts of this clone. The V gene is TRBV28, the J gene TRBJ2-7, with D perhaps given as TRBD1 or TRBD2 (5 bases each). V gave up 6 bases and J gave up 4 bases, with 10 bases separating them. The germline gives CDR1 MDHEN, CDR2 SYDVKM. This CDR3 has 12 amino acids. The CDR3 here is CASSAGSYEQYF. CDR3 nucleotide sequence: TGTGCCAGCAGCGCAGGGAGTTACGAGCAGTACTTC.

The sample holds a few counts of this clone. V gene TRBV6-1 combines with J gene TRBJ1-1; D not resolved. This CDR3 region has 13 residues. Germline lookup yields CDR1 MNHNS and CDR2 SASEGT. Trimming cost V 3 bases and J 0 bases, with 5 bases left between them. CDR3 in amino acids: CASSEAVNTEAFF. The CDR3 DNA reads as TGTGCCAGCAGTGAGGCGGTGAACACTGAAGCTTTCTTT.

The rearrangement uses TRBV11-1 and TRBJ1-1; unclear D gene. The CDR3 length is 14 residues. V was pared by 3 bases and J by 3 bases, with 11 bases between. Germline V lookup: CDR1 SGHAT, CDR2 FQDESV (reference sequence). The CDR3 here is CASSFQDTHTEAFF. The CDR3 region has the DNA TGTGCCAGCAGCTTCCAAGACACCCACACTGAAGCTTTCTTT.

This chain connects TRBV29-1 to TRBJ1-1; the D gene is possibly TRBD1 (6 bases). Trimming took off 2 bases at V and 5 bases at J, with 12 bases between the two ends. The CDR3 contains 13 residues. CDR1 and CDR2 (germline): SQVTM, ANQGSEA. The CDR3 DNA sequence: TGCAGCGTTGAATCCTCAGGGGTGACTGAAGCTTTCTTT. It encodes CSVESSGVTEAFF.

A few counts support this clone. The chain is built from TRBV6-5 and TRBJ2-1; D assignment may be TRBD1 or TRBD2 (5 bases each). With 6 bases removed from V and 5 bases from J, the gap between germline ends came to 17 bases. This CDR3 contains 15 residues. Germline V gene sequence: CDR1 MNHEY, CDR2 SVGAGI. CDR3 DNA sequence: TGTGCCAGCAGCTACGGGGACCCGAGCGACAATGAGCAGTTCTTC. Its protein is CASSYGDPSDNEQFF.

V is TRBV30 and J is TRBJ1-2, with TRBD1 matching over 9 bases. This CDR3 region has 12 residues. Germline assignment: CDR1 GTSNPN and CDR2 SVGIG (reference sequence). The J segment lost 4 bases and the V segment lost 7 bases, leaving 4 bases of the junction unmatched. In DNA, the CDR3 is TGTGCCTACCAGACAGGGGGCTATGGCTACACCTTC. Translating it yields CAYQTGGYGYTF.

V gene TRBV25-1 combines with J gene TRBJ1-2, with D possibly matching TRBD1 (6 bases). The CDR3 consists of 15 residues. The germline V and J ends were trimmed by 1 base and 6 bases, with 15 bases remaining between them. Germline loops: CDR1 MGHDK, CDR2 SYGVNS. CDR3 sequence (DNA): TGTGCCAGCAGTGAATTGGGGGCCACAACGGATGGCTACACCTTC. Protein sequence: CASSELGATTDGYTF.

This sequence joins TRBV5-1 and TRBJ1-1, with D possibly matching TRBD1 (5 bases). V was cut by 2 bases and J by 1 base, with 9 bases left in between. The CDR3 is made up of 14 amino acids. Germline V gives CDR1 SGHRS, CDR2 YFSETQ. Here the CDR3 DNA reads TGCGCCAGCAGCTTAACGACAGAGAACACTGAAGCTTTCTTT. Its translation: CASSLTTENTEAFF.

V is TRBV7-2 and J is TRBJ2-7, with D perhaps matching TRBD2 (5 bases). V shed 1 base and J shed 1 base, with 8 bases lying between them. Germline V gene data show CDR1 as SGHTA and CDR2 as FQGNSA. This CDR3 is 14 amino acids long. The CDR3 loop reads CASSLVRESYEQYF. In nucleotides, the CDR3 is TGTGCCAGCAGCTTAGTGAGGGAGTCCTACGAGCAGTACTTC.

The chain employs TRBV7-9 and TRBJ1-2; the D is unclear. From germline, CDR1 is SEHNR and CDR2 FQNEAQ (reference sequence). V lost 1 base and J lost 2, with 11 bases in between. The CDR3 length is 15 residues. DNA of the CDR3: TGTGCCAGCAGCTTAGTACGAGACCTGAACTATGGCTACACCTTC. Amino acids: CASSLVRDLNYGYTF.

J is TRBJ2-1 and V is TRBV14, with D tentatively TRBD2 (7 bases). Trimming took off 1 base at V and 8 bases at J, with 18 bases between the two ends. The CDR3 covers 16 residues. Per germline, CDR1 SGHDN and CDR2 FVKESK. For the CDR3, the DNA is TGTGCCAGCAGCCAAGTAAGAGGGGGGGGCCTCCATGAGCAGTTCTTC. Its protein product is CASSQVRGGGLHEQFF.

This chain links TRBV6-5 with TRBJ1-2; D may be TRBD1 (5 bases). Per germline, CDR1 MNHEY and CDR2 SVGAGI. This CDR3 has 14 amino acids. V lost 6 bases and J 7 bases, leaving 18 bases between the germline ends. The CDR3 coding sequence is TGTGCCAGCAGCCGGACGGTGGGGGGAGGTGGCTACACCTTC. Translated, it gives CASSRTVGGGGYTF.

The genes are TRBV5-1 and TRBJ2-1, with 7 bases aligning to TRBD2. The CDR3 has 21 amino acids. Germline trimming cut 6 bases from V and 4 bases from J; bases unmatched to any gene: 28. Germline V gene data show CDR1 as SGHRS and CDR2 as YFSETQ. The CDR3 is CASTPRGGSSGGSGGYNEQFF. CDR3 bases: TGCGCCAGCACCCCTCGTGGGGGATCTAGCGGTGGTTCCGGCGGATACAATGAGCAGTTCTTC.

This rearrangement joins TRBV30 to TRBJ1-5; no reliable D call. This CDR3 region has 13 residues. Germline V gene sequence: CDR1 GTSNPN, CDR2 SVGIG (reference sequence). The V gene lost 0 bases and the J gene lost 7 bases, with 10 bases spanning the gap. The chain's CDR3 is CAWSVRAGQPQHF. The CDR3 region has the DNA TGTGCCTGGAGTGTAAGGGCGGGGCAGCCCCAGCATTTT. Looking up the rest from reference TRBV30 and TRBJ1-5 gives the full variable domain: SQTIHQWPATLVQPVGSPLSLECTVEGTSNPNLYWYRQAAGRGLQLLFYSVGIGQISSEVPQNLSASRPQDRQFILSSKKLLLSDSGFYLCAWSVRAGQPQHFGDGTRLSIL.